This T cell receptor (beta chain) was captured in a study of long-term antiretroviral therapy in people with HIV. The length of the CDR3 is 15 residues. The V segment lost 5 bases and the J segment 1 base; nucleotides outside the gene matches: 7. Germline loops: CDR1 SGHTA, CDR2 FQGTGA. As regards this clone: The antigen remains unidentified.

Study-wide results and limits: Following ART, diversity rose but still fell short of transplant donor controls.

immunoSEQ v3.0 was run at survey level. Per-sample TRB depth target: 40,000-50,000 T-cell genomes. Repertoires were generated with immunoSEQ multiplex PCR, while TCRdb's copy carries only in-frame clones and drops some. Counted here are about 29,000 clones, approximately 78% occurring once; the ten biggest clones make up about 9.3%. The chain joins TRBV7-3 to TRBJ2-7; 8 positions agree with TRBD2. The clonotype originates from a young man with HIV. This material consisted of unsorted PBMCs, taken 1.5 years before starting antiretroviral therapy. The CDR3 is CASSQGVAGSYEQYF. DNA for the CDR3: TGTGCCAGCAGCCAAGGGGTAGCGGGATCCTACGAGCAGTACTTC. Using reference TRBV7-3 and TRBJ2-7 for the parts outside the CDR3, the full variable domain is GAGVSQTPSNKVTEKGKYVELRCDPISGHTALYWYRQSLGQGPEFLIYFQGTGAADDSGLPNDRFFAVRPEGSVSTLKIQRTERGDSAVYLCASSQGVAGSYEQYFGPGTRLTVT.